This T cell receptor beta chain was sequenced for a study of T cells in localized non-small cell lung cancer. Data came from immunoSEQ multiplex PCR; TCRdb stores just in-frame clones and leaves some out. Of 20,000 to 25,000 clones in the sample, roughly 89% were seen once. The CDR3 sequence is 16 residues long. Per germline, CDR1 MNHNY and CDR2 SVGAGI (reference sequence). The junction had 13 bases not matched to a gene; V was cut back by 4 bases and J by 5 bases. The V and J genes are TRBV6-6 and TRBJ2-7; TRBD1 matches at 8 bases. Sequences were derived from peripheral blood, sampled before any cancer treatment. The receptor's source is a male donor aged 60 or over with stage I lung adenocarcinoma. CDR3 sequence: CASSSPQAGGRDEQYF. DNA for the CDR3: TGTGCCAGCAGTTCCCCGCAGGCAGGGGGCAGGGACGAGCAGTACTTC.